This T cell receptor (beta chain) was profiled in a study of blood T cells in healthy people across ages. Points from the study as a whole: Unknown CMV status may confound age-related changes in expanded clones. When set beside aged donors, long-lived donors presented more naive CD4+ cells and higher diversity.

Samples each yielded at least 6 micrograms of total RNA. The V end lost 8 bases, the J end lost 8 bases, and 15 bases lay between the germline ends. The CDR3 has 12 residues. Then a second PCR, running roughly 7 to 12 cycles, was carried out with a sample-barcoded 5' primer and a J-beta primer mix. Paired-end reads containing CDR3 totaled no fewer than 2.5 million for each sample. TCRdb analysed the 5' RACE reads with MiXCR anew, one entry per CDR3 protein. The sample includes some 1.7 million distinct CDR3 sequences, 28% of them seen just once. Note on this clonotype: The antigen remains unidentified.

The chain combines TRBV12-3 or TRBV12-4 with TRBJ1-2, with D perhaps TRBD1 (5 bases). The sequence came from a woman in her thirties in good health. The sequencing sample was made of blood. Written as DNA, the CDR3 is TGTGCCAGCTCGGGGCCGGAGGAGGGCTACACCTTC. Translated: CASSGPEEGYTF.